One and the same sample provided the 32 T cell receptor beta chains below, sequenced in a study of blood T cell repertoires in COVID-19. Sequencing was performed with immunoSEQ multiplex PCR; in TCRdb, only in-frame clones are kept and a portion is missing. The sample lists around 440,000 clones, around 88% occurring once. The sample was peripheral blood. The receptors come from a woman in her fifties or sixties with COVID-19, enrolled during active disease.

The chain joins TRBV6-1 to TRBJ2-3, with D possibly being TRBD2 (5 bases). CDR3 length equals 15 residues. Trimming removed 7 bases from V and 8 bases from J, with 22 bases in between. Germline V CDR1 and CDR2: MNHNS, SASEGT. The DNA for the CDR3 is TGTGCCAGCAATCCGGGGTTAGTAGCGCGGATTACGCAGTATTTT. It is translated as CASNPGLVARITQYF.

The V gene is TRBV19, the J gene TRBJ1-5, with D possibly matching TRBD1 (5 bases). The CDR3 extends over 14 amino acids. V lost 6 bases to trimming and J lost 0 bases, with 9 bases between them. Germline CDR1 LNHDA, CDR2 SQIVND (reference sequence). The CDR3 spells CASRPGYSNQPQHF. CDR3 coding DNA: TGTGCCAGTAGGCCAGGGTATAGCAATCAGCCCCAGCATTTT.

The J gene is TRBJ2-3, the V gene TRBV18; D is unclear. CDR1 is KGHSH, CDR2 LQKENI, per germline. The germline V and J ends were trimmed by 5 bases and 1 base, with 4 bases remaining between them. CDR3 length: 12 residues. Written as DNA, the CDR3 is TGTGCCAGCTCAACAGGCACAGATACGCAGTATTTT. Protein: CASSTGTDTQYF. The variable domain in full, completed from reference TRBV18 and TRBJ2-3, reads NAGVMQNPRHLVRRRGQEARLRCSPMKGHSHVYWYRQLPEEGLKFMVYLQKENIIDESGMPKERFSAEFPKEGPSILRIQQVVRGDSAAYFCASSTGTDTQYFGPGTRLTVL.

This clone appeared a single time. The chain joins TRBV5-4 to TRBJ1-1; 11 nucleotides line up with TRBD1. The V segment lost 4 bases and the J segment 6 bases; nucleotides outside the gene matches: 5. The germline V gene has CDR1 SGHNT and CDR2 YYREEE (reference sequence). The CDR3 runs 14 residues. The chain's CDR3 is CASSRDRGVAEAFF. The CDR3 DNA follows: TGTGCCAGCAGCCGGGACAGGGGGGTCGCTGAAGCTTTCTTT.

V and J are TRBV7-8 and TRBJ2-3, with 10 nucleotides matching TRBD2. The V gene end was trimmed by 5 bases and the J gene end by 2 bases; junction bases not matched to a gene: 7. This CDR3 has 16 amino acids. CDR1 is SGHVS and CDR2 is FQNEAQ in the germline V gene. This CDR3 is CASSELAGYNTDTQYF. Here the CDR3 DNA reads TGTGCCAGCAGCGAACTAGCGGGGTACAACACAGATACGCAGTATTTT.

CDR3 bases: TGTGCCAGCAGTTCCCCCAGGGGCGCAACTAATGAAAAACTGTTTTTT. This gives the protein CASSSPRGATNEKLFF. J is TRBJ1-4 and V is TRBV28, with D perhaps matching TRBD1 (6 bases). Germline CDR1 and CDR2: MDHEN and SYDVKM. Trimming pared 4 bases from V and 0 bases from J, leaving 12 bases between. The CDR3 totals 16 residues.

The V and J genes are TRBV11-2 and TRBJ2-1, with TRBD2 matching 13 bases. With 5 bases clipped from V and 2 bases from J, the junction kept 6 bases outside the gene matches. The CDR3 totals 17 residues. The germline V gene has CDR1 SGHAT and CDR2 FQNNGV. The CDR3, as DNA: TGTGCCAGCAGCCCACGGACTAGCGGGGGCCCCTACAATGAGCAGTTCTTC. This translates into CASSPRTSGGPYNEQFF. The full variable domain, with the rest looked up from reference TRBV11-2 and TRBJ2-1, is EAGVAQSPRYKIIEKRQSVAFWCNPISGHATLYWYQQILGQGPKLLIQFQNNGVVDDSQLPKDRFSAERLKGVDSTLKIQPAKLEDSAVYLCASSPRTSGGPYNEQFFGPGTRLTVL.

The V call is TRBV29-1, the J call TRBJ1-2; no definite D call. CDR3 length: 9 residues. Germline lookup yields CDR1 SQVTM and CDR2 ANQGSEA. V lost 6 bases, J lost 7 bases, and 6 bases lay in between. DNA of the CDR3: TGCAGCGTGGGAGGTGGCTACACCTTC. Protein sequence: CSVGGGYTF.

Here the CDR3 DNA reads TGTGCCAGCAGCTCCCTGGCCATAGGGGTTGTTGGTGGGACCCAGTACTTC. As protein: CASSSLAIGVVGGTQYF. The V and J genes are TRBV28 and TRBJ2-5; TRBD1 might be the D (5 bases). The CDR3 has 17 residues. V lost 6 bases and J 7 bases, leaving 27 bases between the germline ends. CDR1 is MDHEN and CDR2 is SYDVKM in the germline V gene.

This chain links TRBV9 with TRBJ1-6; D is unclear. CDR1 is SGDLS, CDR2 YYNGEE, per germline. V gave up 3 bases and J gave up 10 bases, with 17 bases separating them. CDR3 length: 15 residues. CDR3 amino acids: CASSASPAAESPLHF. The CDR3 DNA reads TGTGCCAGCAGCGCTAGTCCGGCTGCCGAATCACCCCTCCACTTT.

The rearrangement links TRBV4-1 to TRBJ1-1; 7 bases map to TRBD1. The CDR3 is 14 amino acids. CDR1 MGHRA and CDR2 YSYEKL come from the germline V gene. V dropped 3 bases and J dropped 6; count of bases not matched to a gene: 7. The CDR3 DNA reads TGCGCCAGCAGCCAGCTTAGTGACAGGGCTGAAGCTTTCTTT. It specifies CASSQLSDRAEAFF.

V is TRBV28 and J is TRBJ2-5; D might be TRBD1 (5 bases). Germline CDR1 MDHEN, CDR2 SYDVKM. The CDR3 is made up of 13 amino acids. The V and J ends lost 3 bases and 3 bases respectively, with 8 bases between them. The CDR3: CASSLGREETQYF. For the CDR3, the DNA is TGTGCCAGCAGTTTGGGGCGAGAAGAGACCCAGTACTTC. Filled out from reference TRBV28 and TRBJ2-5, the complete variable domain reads DVKVTQSSRYLVKRTGEKVFLECVQDMDHENMFWYRQDPGLGLRLIYFSYDVKMKEKGDIPEGYSVSREKKERFSLILESASTNQTSMYLCASSLGREETQYFGPGTRLLVL.

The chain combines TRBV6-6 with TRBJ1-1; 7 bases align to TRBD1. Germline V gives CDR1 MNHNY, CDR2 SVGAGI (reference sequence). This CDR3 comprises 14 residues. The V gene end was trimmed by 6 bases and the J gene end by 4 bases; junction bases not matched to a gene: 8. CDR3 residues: CASSGTASSTEAFF. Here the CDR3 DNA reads TGTGCCAGCAGCGGGACAGCTAGTAGCACTGAAGCTTTCTTT.

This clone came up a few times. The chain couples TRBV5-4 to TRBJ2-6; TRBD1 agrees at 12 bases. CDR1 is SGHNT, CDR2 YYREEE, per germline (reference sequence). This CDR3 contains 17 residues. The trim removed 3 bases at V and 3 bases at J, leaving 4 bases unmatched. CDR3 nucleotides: TGTGCCAGCAGCTCAGGGACAGGGGGCCTTGGGGCCAACGTCCTGACTTTC. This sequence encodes CASSSGTGGLGANVLTF.

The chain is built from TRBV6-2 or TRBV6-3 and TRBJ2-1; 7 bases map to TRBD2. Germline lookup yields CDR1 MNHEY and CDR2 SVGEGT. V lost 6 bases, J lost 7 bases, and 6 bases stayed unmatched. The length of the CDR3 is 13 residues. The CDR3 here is CASSPRGGNEQFF. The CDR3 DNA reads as TGTGCCAGCAGCCCGAGGGGAGGGAATGAGCAGTTCTTC.

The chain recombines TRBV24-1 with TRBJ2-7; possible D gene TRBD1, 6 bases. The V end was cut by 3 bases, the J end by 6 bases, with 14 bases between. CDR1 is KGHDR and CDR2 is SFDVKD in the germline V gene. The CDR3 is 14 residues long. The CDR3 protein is CATSDNGLGGEQYF. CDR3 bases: TGTGCCACCAGTGATAATGGTTTAGGGGGCGAGCAGTACTTC.

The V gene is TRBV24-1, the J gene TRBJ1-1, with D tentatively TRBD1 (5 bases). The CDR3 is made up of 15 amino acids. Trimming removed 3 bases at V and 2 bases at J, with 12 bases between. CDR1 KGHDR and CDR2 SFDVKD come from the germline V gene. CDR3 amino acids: CATSDPRGPNTEAFF. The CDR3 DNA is TGTGCCACCAGTGATCCGCGGGGACCTAACACTGAAGCTTTCTTT.

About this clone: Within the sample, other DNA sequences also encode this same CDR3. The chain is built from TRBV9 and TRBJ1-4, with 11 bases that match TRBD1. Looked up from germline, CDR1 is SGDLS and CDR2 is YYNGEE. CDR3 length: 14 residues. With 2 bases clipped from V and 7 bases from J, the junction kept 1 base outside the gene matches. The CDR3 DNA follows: TGTGCCAGCAGCGTCGGGACAGGGGGTGAAAAACTGTTTTTT. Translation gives CASSVGTGGEKLFF.

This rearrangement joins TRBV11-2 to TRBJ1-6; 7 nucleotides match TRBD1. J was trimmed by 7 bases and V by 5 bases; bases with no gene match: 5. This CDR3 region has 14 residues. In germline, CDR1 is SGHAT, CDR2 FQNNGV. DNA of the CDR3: TGTGCCAGCAGCCTGACAGGGACCAATTCACCCCTCCACTTT. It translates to CASSLTGTNSPLHF.

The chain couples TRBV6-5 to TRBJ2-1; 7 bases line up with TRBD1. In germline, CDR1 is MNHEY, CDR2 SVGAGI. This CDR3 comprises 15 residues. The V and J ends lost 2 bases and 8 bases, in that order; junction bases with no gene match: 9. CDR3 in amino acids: CASSYSFTGDHEQFF. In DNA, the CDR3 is TGTGCCAGCAGTTACAGCTTTACAGGGGACCATGAGCAGTTCTTC.

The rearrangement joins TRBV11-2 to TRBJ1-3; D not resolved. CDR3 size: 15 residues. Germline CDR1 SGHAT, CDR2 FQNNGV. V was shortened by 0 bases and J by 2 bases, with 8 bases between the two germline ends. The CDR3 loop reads CASSLEWSPGNTIYF. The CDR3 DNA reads TGTGCCAGCAGCTTAGAATGGAGTCCTGGAAACACCATATATTTT.

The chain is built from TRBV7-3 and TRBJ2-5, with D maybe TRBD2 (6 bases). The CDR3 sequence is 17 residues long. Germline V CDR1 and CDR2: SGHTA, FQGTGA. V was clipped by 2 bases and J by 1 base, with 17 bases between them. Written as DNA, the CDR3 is TGTGCCAGCAGCTTAGTCTCCCCAGGAGGGATCCAAGAGACCCAGTACTTC. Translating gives CASSLVSPGGIQETQYF.

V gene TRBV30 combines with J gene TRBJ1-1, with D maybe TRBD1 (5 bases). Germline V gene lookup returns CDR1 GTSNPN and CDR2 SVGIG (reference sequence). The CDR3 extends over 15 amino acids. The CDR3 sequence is CASSIFGGMNTEAFF. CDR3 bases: TGTGCTTCCTCAATCTTCGGGGGTATGAACACTGAAGCTTTCTTT.

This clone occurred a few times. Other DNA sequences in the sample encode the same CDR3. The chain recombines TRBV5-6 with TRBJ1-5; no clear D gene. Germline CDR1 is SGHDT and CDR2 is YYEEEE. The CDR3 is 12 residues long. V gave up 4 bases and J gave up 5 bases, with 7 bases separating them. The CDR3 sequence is CASSAGDQPQHF. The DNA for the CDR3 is TGTGCCAGCAGCGCGGGTGATCAGCCCCAGCATTTT.

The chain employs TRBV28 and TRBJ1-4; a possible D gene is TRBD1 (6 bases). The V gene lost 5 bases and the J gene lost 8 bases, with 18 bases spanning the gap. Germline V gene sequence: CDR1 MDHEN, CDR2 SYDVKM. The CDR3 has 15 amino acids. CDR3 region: CASSPSGGGDEKLFF. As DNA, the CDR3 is TGTGCCAGCAGTCCCTCGGGAGGGGGGGACGAAAAACTGTTTTTT.

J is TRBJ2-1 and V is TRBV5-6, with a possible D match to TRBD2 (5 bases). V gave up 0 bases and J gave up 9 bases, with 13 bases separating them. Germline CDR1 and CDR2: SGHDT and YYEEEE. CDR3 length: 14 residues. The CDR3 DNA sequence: TGTGCCAGCAGCTTGGGAGCCCCTCGGGGTGAGCAGTTCTTC. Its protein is CASSLGAPRGEQFF.

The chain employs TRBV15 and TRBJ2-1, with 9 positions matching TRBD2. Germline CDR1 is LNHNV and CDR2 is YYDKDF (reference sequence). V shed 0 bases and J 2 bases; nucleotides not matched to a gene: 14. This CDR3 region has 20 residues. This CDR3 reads CATSREPGTSPTLTYNEQFF. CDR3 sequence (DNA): TGTGCCACCAGCAGAGAACCCGGGACTAGCCCGACCTTGACCTACAATGAGCAGTTCTTC.

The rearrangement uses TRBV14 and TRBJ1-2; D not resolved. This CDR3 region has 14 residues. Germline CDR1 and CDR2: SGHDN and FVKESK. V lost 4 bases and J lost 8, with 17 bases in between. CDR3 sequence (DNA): TGTGCCAGCAGCCTTCACCGGGAGGGAACGGGCTACACCTTC. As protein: CASSLHREGTGYTF.

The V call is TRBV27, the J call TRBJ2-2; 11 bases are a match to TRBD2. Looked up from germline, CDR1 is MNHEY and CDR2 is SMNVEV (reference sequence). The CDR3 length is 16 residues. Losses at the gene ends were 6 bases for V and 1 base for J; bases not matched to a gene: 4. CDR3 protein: CASRPSGGWNTGELFF. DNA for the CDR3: TGTGCCAGCAGACCTAGCGGGGGGTGGAACACCGGGGAGCTGTTTTTT.

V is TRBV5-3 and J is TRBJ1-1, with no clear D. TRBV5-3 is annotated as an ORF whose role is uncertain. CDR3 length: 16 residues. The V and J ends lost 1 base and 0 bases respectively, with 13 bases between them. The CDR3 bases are TGTGCCAGAAGCTTGAGAGGACTAGATATGAACACTGAAGCTTTCTTT. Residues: CARSLRGLDMNTEAFF.

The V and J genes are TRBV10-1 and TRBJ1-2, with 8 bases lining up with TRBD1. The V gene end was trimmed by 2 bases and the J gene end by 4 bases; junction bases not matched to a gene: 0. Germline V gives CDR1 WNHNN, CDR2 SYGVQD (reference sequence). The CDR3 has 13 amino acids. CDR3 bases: TGCGCCAGCAGTGAGGACAGGGGCTATGGCTACACCTTC. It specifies CASSEDRGYGYTF.

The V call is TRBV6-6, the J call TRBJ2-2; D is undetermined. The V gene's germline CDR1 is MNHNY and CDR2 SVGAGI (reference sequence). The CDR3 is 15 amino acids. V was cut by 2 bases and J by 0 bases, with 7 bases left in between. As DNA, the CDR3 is TGTGCCAGCAGTTACGCCCGGTCGAACACCGGGGAGCTGTTTTTT. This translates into CASSYARSNTGELFF.